This entry features one T cell receptor (beta chain) sequence. TCRdb re-called clones from the PCR reads using MiXCR. Of more than 20,000 clones in the sample, 18% were seen once. Every patient underwent thyroid surgery untreated. The data were obtained in a study of metastatic and nonmetastatic thyroid tumors. This CDR3 has 15 residues. The germline gives CDR1 MNHNY, CDR2 SVGAGI (reference sequence). With 2 bases removed from V and 9 bases from J, the gap between germline ends came to 18 bases. The chain has TRBV6-6 and TRBJ2-3, with TRBD2 as a possible D gene (5 bases). The sequencing sample was made of adjacent normal tissue. This clonotype originated in a male donor with papillary thyroid cancer or a benign thyroid nodule (not recorded which). Some clones in this sample may be carry-over from other donors' samples. This CDR3 reads CASSYTTTSGRTQYF. The CDR3 bases are TGTGCCAGCAGTTACACGACTACCTCAGGACGGACGCAGTATTTT.